These T cell receptor beta chains were read from a single sample in a study of blood T cells in healthy people across ages. TCRdb re-called the 5' RACE reads through MiXCR, storing one row per CDR3 protein. The sample includes around 690,000 distinct CDR3 sequences, roughly 58% of them seen just once. What was sequenced was blood. These receptors all come from a man aged 55 to 70 in good health. Each CDR3 is given with its conserved first and last residue. The D gene is left open where the match is weak. Clone size is shown for a subset of rows, as once, few, many or a class of expanded clone.

abundance: NA; d_gene: NA; v_gene: TRBV21-1; j_gene: TRBJ1-4; CDR3aa: CASSRQGVREKLFF; CDR3nt: TGTGCCAGCAGCAGACAGGGTGTCCGAGAAAAACTGTTTTTT
abundance: NA; d_gene: TRBD1; v_gene: TRBV7-2; j_gene: TRBJ2-5; CDR3aa: CASSLGQWETQYF; CDR3nt: TGTGCCAGCAGCCTGGGACAGTGGGAGACCCAGTACTTC
abundance: few; d_gene: TRBD1; v_gene: TRBV2; j_gene: TRBJ2-4; CDR3aa: CASSEFGGQGVNIQYF; CDR3nt: TGTGCCAGCAGTGAATTCGGAGGACAGGGGGTAAACATTCAGTACTTC
abundance: few; d_gene: TRBD1; v_gene: TRBV6-2/TRBV6-3; j_gene: TRBJ1-6; CDR3aa: CASSRAGQGTNSPLHF; CDR3nt: TGTGCCAGCAGTAGAGCGGGACAGGGAACTAATTCACCCCTCCACTTT
abundance: NA; d_gene: TRBD1; v_gene: TRBV3-1; j_gene: TRBJ2-5; CDR3aa: CASSQDEYGTGLGTQYF; CDR3nt: TGTGCCAGCAGCCAAGATGAATACGGGACAGGGCTAGGGACCCAGTACTTC
abundance: few; d_gene: NA; v_gene: TRBV5-1; j_gene: TRBJ2-1; CDR3aa: CASSLGVDINEQFF; CDR3nt: TGCGCCAGCAGCTTGGGGGTAGATATCAATGAGCAGTTCTTC
abundance: few; d_gene: NA; v_gene: TRBV6-2/TRBV6-3; j_gene: TRBJ2-1; CDR3aa: CASQSEGGLVEQFF; CDR3nt: TGTGCCAGCCAGTCAGAAGGGGGGCTGGTTGAGCAGTTCTTC
abundance: NA; d_gene: NA; v_gene: TRBV2; j_gene: TRBJ1-2; CDR3aa: CASSTFDTTNYGYTF; CDR3nt: TGTGCCAGCAGTACTTTTGACACCACTAACTATGGCTACACCTTC
abundance: NA; d_gene: TRBD1; v_gene: TRBV9; j_gene: TRBJ2-3; CDR3aa: CASSRAQGADTQYF; CDR3nt: TGTGCCAGCAGCCGTGCCCAGGGGGCGGATACGCAGTATTTT
abundance: NA; d_gene: TRBD1; v_gene: TRBV2; j_gene: TRBJ2-1; CDR3aa: CASMAGGYNEQFF; CDR3nt: TGTGCCAGCATGGCAGGGGGATACAATGAGCAGTTCTTC
abundance: NA; d_gene: TRBD1; v_gene: TRBV25-1; j_gene: TRBJ1-4; CDR3aa: CASSRQGRGEKLFF; CDR3nt: TGTGCCAGCAGCAGACAGGGTCGAGGAGAAAAACTGTTTTTT
abundance: NA; d_gene: TRBD2; v_gene: TRBV20-1; j_gene: TRBJ2-3; CDR3aa: CSARGTSGDTQYF; CDR3nt: TGCAGTGCTAGGGGTACTAGCGGAGATACGCAGTATTTT
abundance: few; d_gene: NA; v_gene: TRBV29-1; j_gene: TRBJ2-3; CDR3aa: CSVGQSSTDTQYF; CDR3nt: TGCAGCGTAGGACAGAGTAGCACAGATACGCAGTATTTT
abundance: NA; d_gene: NA; v_gene: TRBV3-1; j_gene: TRBJ2-3; CDR3aa: CASSQGDTTQYF; CDR3nt: TGTGCCAGCAGCCAAGGGGACACCACGCAGTATTTT
abundance: NA; d_gene: NA; v_gene: TRBV5-1; j_gene: TRBJ2-3; CDR3aa: CASSPRTLTDTQYF; CDR3nt: TGCGCCAGCAGCCCCAGGACCCTCACAGATACGCAGTATTTT
abundance: once; d_gene: TRBD1; v_gene: TRBV28; j_gene: TRBJ1-2; CDR3aa: CASSPAPGQAYGYTF; CDR3nt: TGTGCCAGCAGTCCGGCGCCGGGACAGGCCTATGGCTACACCTTC
abundance: NA; d_gene: TRBD2; v_gene: TRBV28; j_gene: TRBJ2-3; CDR3aa: CASSPTLAGEFTDTQYF; CDR3nt: TGTGCCAGCAGCCCCACGCTAGCGGGGGAGTTCACAGATACGCAGTATTTT
abundance: NA; d_gene: NA; v_gene: TRBV27; j_gene: TRBJ1-5; CDR3aa: CASRQGPYQPQHF; CDR3nt: TGTGCCAGCAGACAGGGACCCTATCAGCCCCAGCATTTT
abundance: few; d_gene: NA; v_gene: TRBV5-1; j_gene: TRBJ2-1; CDR3aa: CASSSQYNEQFF; CDR3nt: TGCGCCAGCAGCTCCCAGTACAATGAGCAGTTCTTC
abundance: NA; d_gene: TRBD2; v_gene: TRBV11-2; j_gene: TRBJ2-3; CDR3aa: CASGGGGAVNTDTQYF; CDR3nt: TGTGCCAGCGGCGGCGGGGGGGCAGTTAACACAGATACGCAGTATTTT
abundance: NA; d_gene: NA; v_gene: TRBV4-1; j_gene: TRBJ2-7; CDR3aa: CASSQDAAYEQYF; CDR3nt: TGCGCCAGCAGCCAAGATGCGGCCTACGAGCAGTACTTC
abundance: NA; d_gene: TRBD2; v_gene: TRBV6-5; j_gene: TRBJ2-3; CDR3aa: CASSYGGDPGTSGARDAQYF; CDR3nt: TGTGCCAGCAGTTATGGGGGGGACCCCGGGACTAGCGGGGCAAGAGATGCGCAGTATTTT
abundance: many; d_gene: NA; v_gene: TRBV2; j_gene: TRBJ1-2; CDR3aa: CASRMGVNYGYTF; CDR3nt: TGTGCCAGCCGAATGGGGGTTAACTATGGCTACACCTTC
abundance: NA; d_gene: NA; v_gene: TRBV9; j_gene: TRBJ2-7; CDR3aa: CASSKGGGPSSDEQYF; CDR3nt: TGTGCCAGCTCAAAAGGAGGGGGCCCAAGCTCCGACGAGCAGTACTTC
abundance: NA; d_gene: NA; v_gene: TRBV2; j_gene: TRBJ1-1; CDR3aa: CASCEGALGAWDTEAFF; CDR3nt: TGTGCCAGCTGTGAGGGTGCGTTAGGGGCCTGGGACACTGAAGCTTTCTTT
abundance: NA; d_gene: TRBD2; v_gene: TRBV7-2; j_gene: TRBJ2-1; CDR3aa: CASSRRTSGAHNEQFF; CDR3nt: TGTGCCAGCAGCCGCCGGACTAGCGGGGCTCACAATGAGCAGTTCTTC
abundance: NA; d_gene: TRBD1; v_gene: TRBV11-2; j_gene: TRBJ1-1; CDR3aa: CASSLADRAWTEAFF; CDR3nt: TGTGCCAGCAGCTTAGCGGACAGGGCGTGGACTGAAGCTTTCTTT
abundance: once; d_gene: NA; v_gene: TRBV7-2; j_gene: TRBJ2-3; CDR3aa: CASSSYSGRWDTQYF; CDR3nt: TGTGCCAGCAGCTCTTATAGCGGCCGATGGGATACGCAGTATTTT
abundance: NA; d_gene: NA; v_gene: TRBV4-2; j_gene: TRBJ1-5; CDR3aa: CASSQRTYSNQPQHF; CDR3nt: TGTGCCAGCAGCCAGCGCACTTATAGCAATCAGCCCCAGCATTTT
abundance: NA; d_gene: NA; v_gene: TRBV15; j_gene: TRBJ2-7; CDR3aa: CAASSMTTSGIYEQYF; CDR3nt: TGTGCCGCCAGCAGTATGACAACTTCGGGGATCTACGAGCAGTACTTC
abundance: NA; d_gene: NA; v_gene: TRBV12-5; j_gene: TRBJ2-1; CDR3aa: CASGLGTANEQFF; CDR3nt: TGTGCTAGTGGTTTGGGGACAGCAAATGAGCAGTTCTTC
abundance: NA; d_gene: NA; v_gene: TRBV20-1; j_gene: TRBJ1-5; CDR3aa: CSARVGGDNQPQHF; CDR3nt: TGCAGTGCTAGAGTGGGAGGGGACAATCAGCCCCAGCATTTT
abundance: few; d_gene: NA; v_gene: TRBV10-3; j_gene: TRBJ2-7; CDR3aa: CAIRTGGTGEQYF; CDR3nt: TGTGCCATCAGGACGGGAGGGACAGGCGAGCAGTACTTC